Listed below are T cell receptor beta chains from one sample, sequenced in a study of cytomegalovirus exposure and HLA in healthy donors. Clones were sequenced by immunoSEQ multiplex PCR, and TCRdb holds only the in-frame ones, with some missing. This sample yields about 240,000 clones, of which about 86% are seen a single time; about 2.8% belongs to the top ten. Sequences were obtained from PBMCs. The receptors were gathered from a man aged 18 to 29 in good health and CMV-seronegative. CDR3s include the opening cysteine and the closing phenylalanine or tryptophan. Each record gives: D gene, J gene, clone size, V gene, CDR3 protein, CDR3 DNA. A D gene is named only where the DNA matches it firmly. Clone size appears in some rows only: once, few, many, or a class for an expanded clone.

D gene: .
J gene: TRBJ1-5
clone size: .
V gene: TRBV7-2
CDR3 protein: CASSLAASGPQHF
CDR3 DNA: TGTGCCAGCAGCCTGGCGGCTTCGGGGCCCCAGCATTTT

D gene: TRBD2
J gene: TRBJ2-3
clone size: .
V gene: TRBV10-1
CDR3 protein: CASSESSGGSDTQYF
CDR3 DNA: TGCGCCAGCAGTGAGTCGTCGGGAGGGTCAGATACGCAGTATTTT

D gene: TRBD2
J gene: TRBJ2-2
clone size: .
V gene: TRBV9
CDR3 protein: CASSVSGRDTGELFF
CDR3 DNA: TGTGCCAGCAGCGTAAGCGGGAGAGACACCGGGGAGCTGTTTTTT

D gene: TRBD2
J gene: TRBJ2-5
clone size: .
V gene: TRBV29-1
CDR3 protein: CSVAGLREGQETQYF
CDR3 DNA: TGCAGCGTTGCAGGACTTAGGGAGGGCCAAGAGACCCAGTACTTC

D gene: .
J gene: TRBJ2-3
clone size: once
V gene: TRBV6-6
CDR3 protein: CASSYSIQGLTDTQYF
CDR3 DNA: TGTGCCAGCAGTTACTCGATCCAGGGCCTCACAGATACGCAGTATTTT

D gene: .
J gene: TRBJ1-6
clone size: .
V gene: TRBV27
CDR3 protein: CASSLPVINSPLHF
CDR3 DNA: TGTGCCAGCAGTTTACCAGTCATTAATTCACCCCTCCACTTT

D gene: TRBD1
J gene: TRBJ1-6
clone size: .
V gene: TRBV5-6
CDR3 protein: CASSLGQGANSPLHF
CDR3 DNA: TGTGCCAGCAGCCTGGGACAGGGGGCGAATTCACCCCTCCACTTT

D gene: TRBD2
J gene: TRBJ2-5
clone size: .
V gene: TRBV6-5
CDR3 protein: CASSYSGTRGLETQYF
CDR3 DNA: TGTGCCAGCAGTTACTCAGGGACTAGAGGGTTGGAGACCCAGTACTTC

D gene: TRBD1
J gene: TRBJ1-4
clone size: .
V gene: TRBV5-6
CDR3 protein: CASSLEGGTAINEKLFF
CDR3 DNA: TGTGCCAGCAGCTTGGAAGGCGGGACAGCGATTAATGAAAAACTGTTTTTT

D gene: TRBD2
J gene: TRBJ2-4
clone size: .
V gene: TRBV20-1
CDR3 protein: CSVGGSDIQYF
CDR3 DNA: TGCAGTGTCGGGGGGTCGGACATTCAGTACTTC

D gene: TRBD1
J gene: TRBJ2-5
clone size: once
V gene: TRBV27
CDR3 protein: CASTPGQGYGETQYF
CDR3 DNA: TGTGCCAGCACCCCGGGACAGGGCTATGGAGAGACCCAGTACTTC

D gene: .
J gene: TRBJ2-7
clone size: .
V gene: TRBV4-1
CDR3 protein: CASSQAGQADSEQYF
CDR3 DNA: TGCGCCAGCAGCCAAGCTGGCCAGGCGGACTCCGAGCAGTACTTC

D gene: TRBD1
J gene: TRBJ2-7
clone size: .
V gene: TRBV28
CDR3 protein: CASSRTDRGWDEQYF
CDR3 DNA: TGTGCCAGCAGTCGAACTGACAGGGGGTGGGACGAGCAGTACTTC

D gene: .
J gene: TRBJ2-2
clone size: .
V gene: TRBV29-1
CDR3 protein: CSVEPIPGELFF
CDR3 DNA: TGCAGCGTTGAACCCATCCCCGGGGAGCTGTTTTTT

D gene: .
J gene: TRBJ2-2
clone size: .
V gene: TRBV7-2
CDR3 protein: CASSLVRGLNTGELFF
CDR3 DNA: TGTGCCAGCAGCTTAGTACGAGGTTTGAACACCGGGGAGCTGTTTTTT

D gene: TRBD1
J gene: TRBJ1-1
clone size: .
V gene: TRBV7-8
CDR3 protein: CASRPQGTNTEAFF
CDR3 DNA: TGTGCCAGCAGGCCACAGGGGACGAACACTGAAGCTTTCTTT

D gene: .
J gene: TRBJ1-1
clone size: .
V gene: TRBV4-3
CDR3 protein: CASSPPGRGNTEAFF
CDR3 DNA: TGCGCCAGCAGCCCCCCTGGTCGGGGGAACACTGAAGCTTTCTTT

D gene: .
J gene: TRBJ1-6
clone size: once
V gene: TRBV6-6
CDR3 protein: CASASGRPSPLHF
CDR3 DNA: TGTGCCAGCGCCTCGGGGAGGCCTTCACCCCTCCACTTT

D gene: TRBD1
J gene: TRBJ2-7
clone size: .
V gene: TRBV4-2
CDR3 protein: CASSSAAGGIDEQYF
CDR3 DNA: TGTGCCAGCAGCTCCGCTGCAGGGGGAATCGACGAGCAGTACTTC

D gene: TRBD1
J gene: TRBJ1-2
clone size: .
V gene: TRBV5-1
CDR3 protein: CASSQDDRGHYGYTF
CDR3 DNA: TGCGCCAGCAGCCAAGATGACAGGGGACACTATGGCTACACCTTC

D gene: TRBD2
J gene: TRBJ2-7
clone size: .
V gene: TRBV28
CDR3 protein: CASSSGGRSYEQYF
CDR3 DNA: TGTGCCAGCAGTTCGGGAGGGAGATCCTACGAGCAGTACTTC

D gene: .
J gene: TRBJ1-1
clone size: .
V gene: TRBV29-1
CDR3 protein: CSVDPGVAFF
CDR3 DNA: TGCAGCGTTGACCCAGGGGTGGCTTTCTTT

D gene: TRBD2
J gene: TRBJ2-3
clone size: .
V gene: TRBV5-1
CDR3 protein: CASSLTSGRAMGDTQYF
CDR3 DNA: TGCGCCAGCAGCTTGACTAGCGGGAGGGCTATGGGAGATACGCAGTATTTT

D gene: .
J gene: TRBJ2-7
clone size: .
V gene: TRBV27
CDR3 protein: CASSPRYRDINYEQYF
CDR3 DNA: TGTGCCAGCAGTCCGAGATACCGGGACATAAACTACGAGCAGTACTTC

D gene: .
J gene: TRBJ1-5
clone size: .
V gene: TRBV10-3
CDR3 protein: CAISDRVLNSNQPQHF
CDR3 DNA: TGTGCCATCAGTGATCGGGTCCTCAATAGCAATCAGCCCCAGCATTTT

D gene: TRBD2
J gene: TRBJ2-2
clone size: .
V gene: TRBV5-4
CDR3 protein: CASSLLAGDPGELFF
CDR3 DNA: TGTGCCAGCAGCTTACTAGCGGGAGACCCCGGGGAGCTGTTTTTT

D gene: TRBD2
J gene: TRBJ2-3
clone size: .
V gene: TRBV5-1
CDR3 protein: CASSMATSGYTDTQYF
CDR3 DNA: TGCGCCAGCAGCATGGCGACTAGCGGGTACACAGATACGCAGTATTTT

D gene: TRBD1
J gene: TRBJ1-1
clone size: .
V gene: TRBV4-1
CDR3 protein: CASSRTGGDTEAFF
CDR3 DNA: TGCGCCAGCAGCCGGACAGGGGGCGATACTGAAGCTTTCTTT

D gene: .
J gene: TRBJ1-1
clone size: .
V gene: TRBV19
CDR3 protein: CASSMSIGGAEAFF
CDR3 DNA: TGTGCCAGTAGCATGTCAATCGGCGGGGCTGAAGCTTTCTTT

D gene: .
J gene: TRBJ1-3
clone size: few
V gene: TRBV19
CDR3 protein: CASSIDATSGNTIYF
CDR3 DNA: TGTGCCAGTAGTATAGATGCGACATCTGGAAACACCATATATTTT